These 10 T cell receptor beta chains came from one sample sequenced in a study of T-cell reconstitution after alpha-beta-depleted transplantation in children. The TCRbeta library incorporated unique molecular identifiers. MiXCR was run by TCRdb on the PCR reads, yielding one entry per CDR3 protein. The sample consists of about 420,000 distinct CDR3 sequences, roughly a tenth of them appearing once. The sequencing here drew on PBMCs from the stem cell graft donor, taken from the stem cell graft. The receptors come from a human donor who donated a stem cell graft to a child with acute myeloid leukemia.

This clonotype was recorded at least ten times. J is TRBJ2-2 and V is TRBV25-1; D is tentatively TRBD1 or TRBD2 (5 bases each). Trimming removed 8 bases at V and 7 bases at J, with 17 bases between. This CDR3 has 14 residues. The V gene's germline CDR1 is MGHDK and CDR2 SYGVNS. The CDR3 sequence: CASGTGRQIGELFF. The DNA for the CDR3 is TGTGCCAGCGGAACGGGACGGCAGATCGGGGAGCTGTTTTTT.

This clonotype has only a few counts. CDR3 sequence (DNA): TGTGCCAGCAGTTCACCGACTAGTCAATCCTACAATGAGCAGTTCTTC. Its translation is CASSSPTSQSYNEQFF. The chain couples TRBV27 to TRBJ2-1, with D possibly being TRBD2 (6 bases). CDR3 length: 16 amino acids. Trimming shortened V by 4 bases and J by 1 base, and 14 bases separated the two germline ends. Germline V gene lookup returns CDR1 MNHEY and CDR2 SMNVEV (reference sequence).

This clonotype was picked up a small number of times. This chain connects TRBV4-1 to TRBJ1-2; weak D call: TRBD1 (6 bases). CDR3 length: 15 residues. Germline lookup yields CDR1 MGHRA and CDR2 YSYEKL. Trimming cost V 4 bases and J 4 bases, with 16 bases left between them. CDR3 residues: CASSLTGADGYGYTF. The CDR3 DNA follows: TGCGCCAGCAGCCTTACGGGGGCAGATGGCTATGGCTACACCTTC.

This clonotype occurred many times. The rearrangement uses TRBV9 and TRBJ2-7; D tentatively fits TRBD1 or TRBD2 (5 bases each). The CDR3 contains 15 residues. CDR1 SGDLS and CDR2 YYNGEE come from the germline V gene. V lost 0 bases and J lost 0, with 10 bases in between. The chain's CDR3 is CASSVGDGVSYEQYF. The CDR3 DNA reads TGTGCCAGCAGCGTAGGGGACGGAGTCTCCTACGAGCAGTACTTC.

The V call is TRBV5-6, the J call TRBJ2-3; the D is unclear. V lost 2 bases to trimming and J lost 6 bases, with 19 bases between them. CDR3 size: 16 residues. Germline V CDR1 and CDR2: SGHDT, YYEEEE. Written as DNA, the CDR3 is TGTGCCAGCAGCTTCTGGAATTCCCTCCGGGCCGATACGCAGTATTTT. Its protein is CASSFWNSLRADTQYF.

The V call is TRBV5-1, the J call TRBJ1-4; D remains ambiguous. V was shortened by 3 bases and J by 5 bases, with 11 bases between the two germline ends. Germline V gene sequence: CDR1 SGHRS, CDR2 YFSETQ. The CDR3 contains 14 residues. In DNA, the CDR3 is TGCGCCAGCAGCTCGGGCAGCTACAATGAAAAACTGTTTTTT. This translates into CASSSGSYNEKLFF. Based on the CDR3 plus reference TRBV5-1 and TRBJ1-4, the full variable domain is KAGVTQTPRYLIKTRGQQVTLSCSPISGHRSVSWYQQTPGQGLQFLFEYFSETQRNKGNFPGRFSGRQFSNSRSEMNVSTLELGDSALYLCASSSGSYNEKLFFGSGTQLSVL.

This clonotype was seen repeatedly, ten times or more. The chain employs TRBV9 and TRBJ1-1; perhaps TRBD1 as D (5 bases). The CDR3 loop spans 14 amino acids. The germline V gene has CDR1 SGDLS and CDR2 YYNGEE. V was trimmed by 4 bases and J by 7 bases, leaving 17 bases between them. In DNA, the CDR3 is TGTGCCAGCAGCCTTGGGCTGGGGGTAGATGAAGCTTTCTTT. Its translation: CASSLGLGVDEAFF.

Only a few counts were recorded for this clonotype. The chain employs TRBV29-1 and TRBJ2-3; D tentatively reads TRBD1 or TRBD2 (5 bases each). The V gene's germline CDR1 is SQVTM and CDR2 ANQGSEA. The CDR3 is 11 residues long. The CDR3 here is CTGTALDTQYF. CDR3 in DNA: TGCACCGGGACCGCCCTAGATACGCAGTATTTT.

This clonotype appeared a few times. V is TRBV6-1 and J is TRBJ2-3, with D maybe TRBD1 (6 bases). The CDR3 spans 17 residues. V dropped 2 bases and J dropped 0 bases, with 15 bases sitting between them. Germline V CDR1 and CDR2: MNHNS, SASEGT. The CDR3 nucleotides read TGTGCCAGCAGTGAAACCGGGACACAGTCTAGCACAGATACGCAGTATTTT. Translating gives CASSETGTQSSTDTQYF.

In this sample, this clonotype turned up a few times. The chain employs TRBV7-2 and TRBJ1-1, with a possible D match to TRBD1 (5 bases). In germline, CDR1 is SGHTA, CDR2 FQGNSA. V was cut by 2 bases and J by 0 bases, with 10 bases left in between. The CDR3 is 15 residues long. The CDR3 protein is CASSLKVTVNTEAFF. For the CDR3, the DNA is TGTGCCAGCAGCTTAAAGGTGACAGTGAACACTGAAGCTTTCTTT.